This T cell receptor beta chain appears in the sequencing data of a study of cytomegalovirus exposure and HLA in healthy donors. Study-wide background: Both the 120 validation repertoires and the approximately 700 first-cohort repertoires used the same platform, as reported by a later analysis.

V shed 6 bases, J shed 9 bases, and the junction held 2 bases outside the gene matches. The germline V gene has CDR1 SEHNR and CDR2 FQNEAQ (reference sequence). The length of the CDR3 is 12 residues. This clone has a handful of counts. Its target is not known. Study-level findings and limits: Listed as cytomegalovirus-associated were over 150 TCR beta chains. The classifier reportedly diagnosed cytomegalovirus status with high sensitivity and specificity.

This table comes from immunoSEQ multiplex PCR, and its TCRdb copy is limited to in-frame clones, with some not included. This sample yields tens of thousands of clones, of which around four fifths are seen a single time; about 3% belongs to the top ten. Sample: PBMCs. The TCR comes from a man aged 25 to 40 in good health and CMV-seronegative. The chain joins TRBV7-9 to TRBJ2-2, with TRBD1 matching over 9 bases. CDR3 DNA sequence: TGTGCCAGCAGACAGGGGGCTTGGGAGCTGTTTTTT. Amino acids: CASRQGAWELFF.